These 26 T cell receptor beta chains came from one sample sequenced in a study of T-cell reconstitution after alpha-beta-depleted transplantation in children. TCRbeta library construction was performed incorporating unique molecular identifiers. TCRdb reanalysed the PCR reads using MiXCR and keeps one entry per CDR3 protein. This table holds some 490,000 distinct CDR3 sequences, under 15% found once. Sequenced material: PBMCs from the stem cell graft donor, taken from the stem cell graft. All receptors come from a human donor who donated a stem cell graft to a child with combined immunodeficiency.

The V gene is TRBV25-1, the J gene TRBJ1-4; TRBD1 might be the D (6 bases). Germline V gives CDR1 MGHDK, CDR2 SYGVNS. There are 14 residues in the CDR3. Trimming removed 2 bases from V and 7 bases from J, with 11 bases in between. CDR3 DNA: TGTGCCAGCAGTGAACAGGGGCGGGCTGAAAAACTGTTTTTT. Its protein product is CASSEQGRAEKLFF.

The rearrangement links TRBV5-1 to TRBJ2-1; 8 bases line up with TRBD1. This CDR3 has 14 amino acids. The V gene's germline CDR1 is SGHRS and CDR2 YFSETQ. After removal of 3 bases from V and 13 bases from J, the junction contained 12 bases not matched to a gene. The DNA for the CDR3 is TGCGCCAGCAGCTCGGCCGACAGGGGCGATGTTCAGTTCTTC. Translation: CASSSADRGDVQFF.

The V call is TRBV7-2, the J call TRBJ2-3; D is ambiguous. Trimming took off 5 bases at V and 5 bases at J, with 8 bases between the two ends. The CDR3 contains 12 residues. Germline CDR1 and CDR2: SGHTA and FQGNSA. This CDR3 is CASSRFGDTQYF. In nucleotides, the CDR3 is TGTGCCAGCAGCCGCTTCGGAGATACGCAGTATTTT.

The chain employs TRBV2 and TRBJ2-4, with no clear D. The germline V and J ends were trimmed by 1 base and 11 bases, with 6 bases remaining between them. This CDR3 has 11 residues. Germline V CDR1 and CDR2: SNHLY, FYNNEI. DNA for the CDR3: TGTGCCAGCAGTGAAGTGGCAGTTCAGTACTTC. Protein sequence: CASSEVAVQYF.

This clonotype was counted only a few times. The CDR3 region is CASSTPGHEQYF. CDR3 in DNA: TGTGCCAGCAGTACCCCAGGGCACGAGCAGTACTTC. The chain links TRBV27 to TRBJ2-7; TRBD1 is a possible D gene (5 bases). V lost 5 bases to trimming and J lost 5 bases, with 10 bases between them. The CDR3 is 12 residues long. Germline V gene lookup returns CDR1 MNHEY and CDR2 SMNVEV (reference sequence).

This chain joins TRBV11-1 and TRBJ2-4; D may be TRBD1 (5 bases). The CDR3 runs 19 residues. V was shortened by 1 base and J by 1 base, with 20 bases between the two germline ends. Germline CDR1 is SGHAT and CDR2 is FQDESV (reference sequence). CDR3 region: CASSLVGPPGFRAKNIQYF. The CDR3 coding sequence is TGTGCCAGCAGCTTAGTGGGTCCCCCAGGGTTTCGGGCCAAAAACATTCAGTACTTC.

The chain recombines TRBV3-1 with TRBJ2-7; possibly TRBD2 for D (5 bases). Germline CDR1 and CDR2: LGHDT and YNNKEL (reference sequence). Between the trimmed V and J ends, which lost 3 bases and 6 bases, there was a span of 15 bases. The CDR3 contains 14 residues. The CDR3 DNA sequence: TGTGCCAGCAGCCACGGGCTAGCCCCGGGCGAGCAGTACTTC. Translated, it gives CASSHGLAPGEQYF.

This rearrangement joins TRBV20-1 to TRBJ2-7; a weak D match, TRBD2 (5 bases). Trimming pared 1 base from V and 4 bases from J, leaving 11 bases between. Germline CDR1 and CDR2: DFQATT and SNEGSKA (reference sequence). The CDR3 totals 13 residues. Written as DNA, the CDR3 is TGCAGTGCTAGAGGGAGGAGAGGGTACGAGCAGTACTTC. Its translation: CSARGRRGYEQYF.

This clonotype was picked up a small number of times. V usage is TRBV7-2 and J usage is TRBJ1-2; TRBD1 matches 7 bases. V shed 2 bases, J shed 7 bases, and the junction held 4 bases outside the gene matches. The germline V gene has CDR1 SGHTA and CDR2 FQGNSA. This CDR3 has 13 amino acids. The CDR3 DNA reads TGTGCCAGCAGCTTAAAGGGGGCATCTGGCTACACCTTC. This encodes CASSLKGASGYTF.

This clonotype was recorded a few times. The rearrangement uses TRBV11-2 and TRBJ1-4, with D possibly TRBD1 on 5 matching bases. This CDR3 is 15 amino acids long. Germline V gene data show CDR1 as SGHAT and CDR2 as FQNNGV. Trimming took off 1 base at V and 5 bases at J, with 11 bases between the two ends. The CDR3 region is CASSLGTGFNEKLFF. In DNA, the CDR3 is TGTGCCAGCAGCTTAGGTACAGGATTCAATGAAAAACTGTTTTTT.

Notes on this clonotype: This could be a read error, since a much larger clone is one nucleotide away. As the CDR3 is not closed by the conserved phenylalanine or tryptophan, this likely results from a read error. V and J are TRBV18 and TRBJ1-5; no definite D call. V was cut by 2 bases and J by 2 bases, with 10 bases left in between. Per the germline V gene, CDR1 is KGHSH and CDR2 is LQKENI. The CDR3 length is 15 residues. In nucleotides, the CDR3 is TGTGCCAGCTCACCAGTTTTGGACGGCAATCAGCCCCAGCATGTT. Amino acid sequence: CASSPVLDGNQPQHV.

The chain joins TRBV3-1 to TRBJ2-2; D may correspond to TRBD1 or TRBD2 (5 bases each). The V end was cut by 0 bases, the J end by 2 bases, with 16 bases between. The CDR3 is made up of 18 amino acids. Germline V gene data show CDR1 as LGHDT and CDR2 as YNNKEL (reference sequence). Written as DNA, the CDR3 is TGTGCCAGCAGCCAAGATCCTCAGGGACCGTTAAACACCGGGGAGCTGTTTTTT. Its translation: CASSQDPQGPLNTGELFF.

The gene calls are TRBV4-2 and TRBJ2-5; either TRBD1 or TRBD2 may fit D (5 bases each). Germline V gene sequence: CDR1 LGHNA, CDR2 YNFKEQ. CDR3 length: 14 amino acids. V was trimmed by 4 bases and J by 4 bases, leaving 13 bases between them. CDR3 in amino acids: CASSLRVGAETQYF. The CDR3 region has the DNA TGTGCCAGCAGCCTTCGGGTCGGGGCAGAGACCCAGTACTTC.

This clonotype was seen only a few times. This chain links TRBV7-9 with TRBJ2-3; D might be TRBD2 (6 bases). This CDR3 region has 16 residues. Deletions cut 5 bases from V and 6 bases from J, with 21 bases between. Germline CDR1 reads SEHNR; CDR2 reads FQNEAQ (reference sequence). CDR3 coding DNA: TGTGCCAGCAGCCTGCCTGGGGGGAGCTTGTCGGATACGCAGTATTTT. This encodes CASSLPGGSLSDTQYF.

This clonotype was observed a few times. CDR3 DNA sequence: TGTGCCAGCAGCCAAGGAACGGAGGGCCTGGTTGGGTATTTT. Protein sequence: CASSQGTEGLVGYF. V usage is TRBV3-1 and J usage is TRBJ2-3, with D possibly being TRBD2 (6 bases). This CDR3 comprises 14 residues. The V and J ends lost 1 base and 14 bases respectively, with 19 bases between them. CDR1 LGHDT and CDR2 YNNKEL come from the germline V gene (reference sequence).

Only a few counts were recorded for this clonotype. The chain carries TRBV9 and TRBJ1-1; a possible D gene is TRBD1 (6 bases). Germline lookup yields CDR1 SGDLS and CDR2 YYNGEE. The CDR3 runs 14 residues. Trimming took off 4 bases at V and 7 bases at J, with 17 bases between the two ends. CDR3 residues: CASSPAGLQGEAFF. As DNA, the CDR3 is TGTGCCAGCAGCCCGGCTGGGCTACAGGGTGAAGCTTTCTTT.

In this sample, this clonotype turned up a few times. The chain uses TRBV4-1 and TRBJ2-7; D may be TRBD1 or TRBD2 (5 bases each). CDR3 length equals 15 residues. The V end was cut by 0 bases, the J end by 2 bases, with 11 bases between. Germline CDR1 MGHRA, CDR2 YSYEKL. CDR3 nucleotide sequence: TGCGCCAGCAGCCAAGAGGAAGGGACGGCCTACGAGCAGTACTTC. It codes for CASSQEEGTAYEQYF.

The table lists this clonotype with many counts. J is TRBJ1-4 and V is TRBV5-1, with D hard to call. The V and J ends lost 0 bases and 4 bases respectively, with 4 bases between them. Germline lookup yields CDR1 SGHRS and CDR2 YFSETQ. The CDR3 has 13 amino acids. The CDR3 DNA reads TGCGCCAGCAGCTTGGTCTTTAATGAAAAACTGTTTTTT. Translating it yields CASSLVFNEKLFF.

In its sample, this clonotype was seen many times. CDR3 sequence: CASSLGPTSANTGELFF. The CDR3, as DNA: TGTGCCAGCAGCTTGGGCCCCACTAGCGCGAACACCGGGGAGCTGTTTTTT. J is TRBJ2-2 and V is TRBV5-8; 7 bases match TRBD2. With 0 bases clipped from V and 0 bases from J, the junction kept 5 bases outside the gene matches. CDR3 length equals 17 residues. Germline lookup yields CDR1 SGHTS and CDR2 YDEGEE.

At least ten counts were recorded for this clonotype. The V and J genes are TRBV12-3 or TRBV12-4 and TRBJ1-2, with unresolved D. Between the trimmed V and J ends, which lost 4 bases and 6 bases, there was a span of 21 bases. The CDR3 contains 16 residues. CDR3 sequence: CASSSARDVLRDGYTF. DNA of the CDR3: TGTGCCAGCAGTTCGGCGCGGGATGTTTTAAGGGATGGCTACACCTTC.

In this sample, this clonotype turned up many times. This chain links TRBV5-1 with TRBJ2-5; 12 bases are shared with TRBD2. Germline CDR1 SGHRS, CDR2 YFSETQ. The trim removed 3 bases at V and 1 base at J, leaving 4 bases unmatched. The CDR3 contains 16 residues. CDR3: CASSSGLAGFQETQYF. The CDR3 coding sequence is TGCGCCAGCAGCTCAGGACTAGCGGGATTCCAAGAGACCCAGTACTTC.

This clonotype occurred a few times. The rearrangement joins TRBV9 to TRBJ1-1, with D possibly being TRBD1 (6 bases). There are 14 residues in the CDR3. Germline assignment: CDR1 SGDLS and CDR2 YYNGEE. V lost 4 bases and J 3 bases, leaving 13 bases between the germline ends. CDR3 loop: CASSRGTRYTEAFF. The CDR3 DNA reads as TGTGCCAGCAGCCGTGGGACAAGATACACTGAAGCTTTCTTT.

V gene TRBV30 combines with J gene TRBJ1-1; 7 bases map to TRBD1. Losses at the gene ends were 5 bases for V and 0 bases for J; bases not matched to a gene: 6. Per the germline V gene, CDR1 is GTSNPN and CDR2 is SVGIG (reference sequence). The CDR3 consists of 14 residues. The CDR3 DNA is TGTGCCTGGTACAGGGGACAAATGAACACTGAAGCTTTCTTT. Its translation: CAWYRGQMNTEAFF.

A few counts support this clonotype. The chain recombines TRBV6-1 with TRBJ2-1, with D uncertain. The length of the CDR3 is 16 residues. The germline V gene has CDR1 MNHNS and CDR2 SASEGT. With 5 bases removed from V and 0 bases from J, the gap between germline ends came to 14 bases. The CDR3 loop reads CASSPKTARSYNEQFF. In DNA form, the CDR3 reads TGTGCCAGCAGTCCAAAGACTGCGCGCTCCTACAATGAGCAGTTCTTC.

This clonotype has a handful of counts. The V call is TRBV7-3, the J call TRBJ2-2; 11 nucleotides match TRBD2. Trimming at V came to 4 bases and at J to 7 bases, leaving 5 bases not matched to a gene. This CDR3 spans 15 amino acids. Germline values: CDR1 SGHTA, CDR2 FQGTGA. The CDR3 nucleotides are TGTGCCAGCAGCTCACTAGCGGGAGCCGGCGGGGAGCTGTTTTTT. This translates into CASSSLAGAGGELFF. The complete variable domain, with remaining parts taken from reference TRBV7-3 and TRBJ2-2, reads GAGVSQTPSNKVTEKGKYVELRCDPISGHTALYWYRQSLGQGPEFLIYFQGTGAADDSGLPNDRFFAVRPEGSVSTLKIQRTERGDSAVYLCASSSLAGAGGELFFGEGSRLTVL.

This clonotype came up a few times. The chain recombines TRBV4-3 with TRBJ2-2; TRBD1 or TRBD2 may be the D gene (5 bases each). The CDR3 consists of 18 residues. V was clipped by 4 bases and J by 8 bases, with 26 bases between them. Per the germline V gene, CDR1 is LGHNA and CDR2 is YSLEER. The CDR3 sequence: CASSRSTGTEKGLGELFF. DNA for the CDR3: TGCGCCAGCAGCCGGTCCACCGGGACGGAAAAGGGGTTAGGGGAGCTGTTTTTT.